A single sample is the source of the 7 T cell receptor beta chains below, sequenced in a study of T cells in Graves' hyperthyroidism and ophthalmopathy. Amplification of TCR beta CDR3 regions was performed using RNA transcripts as template. HTBI primers drove first-round RT-PCR of the TCR CDR3. TCRdb used MiXCR to reprocess the multiplex PCR reads, holding one entry per CDR3 protein. The table has 45,000 to 50,000 distinct CDR3 sequences, approximately 50% seen once. Material for sequencing was peripheral blood or thyroid tissue (not recorded which). These receptors originate from a woman aged 50 to 65 with Graves' hyperthyroidism.

By share, this clonotype ranks as large. The rearrangement uses TRBV20-1 and TRBJ2-7; no clear D gene. Germline V gene lookup returns CDR1 DFQATT and CDR2 SNEGSKA (reference sequence). The CDR3 contains 14 residues. Between the trimmed V and J ends, which lost 1 base and 2 bases, there was a span of 12 bases. The CDR3 DNA follows: TGCAGTGCTAGAGTTGATGGCAGGCCCTACGAGCAGTACTTC. It codes for CSARVDGRPYEQYF.

Notes on this clonotype: The conserved final phenylalanine or tryptophan is absent from the CDR3, which likely points to a read error. The chain joins TRBV7-3 to TRBJ1-5; TRBD1 is a possible D gene (6 bases). The V gene's germline CDR1 is SGHTA and CDR2 FQGTGA. CDR3 length equals 15 residues. V was clipped by 10 bases and J by 4 bases, with 20 bases between them. The CDR3 spells CANSTGGGRNQPQHL. CDR3 bases: TGTGCCAACTCGACAGGAGGAGGACGGAATCAGCCCCAGCATCTT.

V and J are TRBV20-1 and TRBJ2-7; tentatively, D is TRBD1 (6 bases). Germline V gene sequence: CDR1 DFQATT, CDR2 SNEGSKA (reference sequence). The CDR3 runs 13 residues. The ends were cut back, 6 bases at V and 7 bases at J, with 19 bases in the middle. In nucleotides, the CDR3 is TGCAGTGCCAACTACAGGGCTCGAGAGGAGCAGTACTTC. Amino acids: CSANYRAREEQYF.

This clonotype has at least ten counts. The chain employs TRBV20-1 and TRBJ2-5; TRBD1 is a possible D gene (6 bases). Germline V gene data show CDR1 as DFQATT and CDR2 as SNEGSKA (reference sequence). The V end lost 0 bases, the J end lost 4 bases, and 30 bases lay between the germline ends. This CDR3 spans 20 amino acids. CDR3 amino acids: CSARDISMVTRTAGRETQYF. DNA of the CDR3: TGCAGTGCTAGAGATATATCGATGGTCACCCGGACAGCCGGGCGAGAGACCCAGTACTTC.

This clonotype was picked up one time. V is TRBV12-3 or TRBV12-4 and J is TRBJ1-3; D gene unclear. This CDR3 has 13 residues. Trimming took off 7 bases at V and 6 bases at J, with 13 bases between the two ends. CDR3 DNA sequence: TGTGCCAGCAAGGGAACGGAGGCAAACACCATATATTTT. This translates into CASKGTEANTIYF.

The gene calls are TRBV29-1 and TRBJ1-1; D is unclear. The CDR3 totals 12 residues. Germline assignment: CDR1 SQVTM and CDR2 ANQGSEA. The ends were cut back, 6 bases at V and 2 bases at J, with 10 bases in the middle. CDR3: CSVAGGNTEAFF. The CDR3 DNA reads as TGCAGCGTCGCCGGAGGAAACACTGAAGCTTTCTTT.

The table lists this clonotype with a few counts. This chain connects TRBV28 to TRBJ1-2; no clear D. There are 16 residues in the CDR3. Germline V gene lookup returns CDR1 MDHEN and CDR2 SYDVKM. Trimming removed 4 bases from V and 0 bases from J, with 15 bases in between. Here the CDR3 reads CASSYPRALANYGYTF. CDR3 coding DNA: TGTGCCAGCAGTTACCCCCGGGCCTTAGCTAACTATGGCTACACCTTC.